A selection of T cell receptor beta chains follows, all from one sample in a study of cytomegalovirus exposure and HLA in healthy donors. TCRdb's table, derived via immunoSEQ multiplex PCR, lists solely in-frame clones and lacks some. The sample gives some 130,000 clones, approximately 90% of which show up once; over 6% is in the top ten. The sequencing input was PBMCs. These receptors came from a woman aged 18-29 years in good health and CMV-seropositive. CDR3s include the opening cysteine and the closing phenylalanine or tryptophan. The D gene is left open where the match is weak. Size is stated for part of the rows, as once, few or many counts, or as a class when the clone is expanded.

TRBV28,TRBJ1-1,NA,NA,TGTGCCAGCAGTTTCCCAGAGAACACTGAAGCTTTCTTT,CASSFPENTEAFF
TRBV23-1,TRBJ1-4,TRBD1,NA,TGCGCCAGCAGATCCGGGACAGGGGAGGAAAAACTGTTTTTT,CASRSGTGEEKLFF
TRBV19,TRBJ2-7,NA,NA,TGTGCCAGTAGTGAGGCGGCGGCATCCTACGAGCAGTACTTC,CASSEAAASYEQYF
TRBV19,TRBJ2-3,NA,NA,TGTGCCAGTAGTGAAGAGCGTGTGCGTACAGATACGCAGTATTTT,CASSEERVRTDTQYF
TRBV9,TRBJ2-2,TRBD1,NA,TGTGCCAGCAGCGACAGGGGGAGAGGGGAGCTGTTTTTT,CASSDRGRGELFF
TRBV5-5,TRBJ1-1,NA,NA,TGTGCCAGCAGCTTCCGGGTAAACACTGAAGCTTTCTTT,CASSFRVNTEAFF
TRBV7-8,TRBJ2-1,NA,NA,TGTGCCAGCAGCTTAGCTGCCCGGGACTCCTACAATGAGCAGTTCTTC,CASSLAARDSYNEQFF
TRBV5-1,TRBJ2-5,TRBD2,once,TGCGCCAGCAGCCAGAGCGGGAGTGGAGAGACCCAGTACTTC,CASSQSGSGETQYF
TRBV13,TRBJ1-2,NA,NA,TGTGCCAGCAGCTCCCTCGGGGGGAACTATGGCTACACCTTC,CASSSLGGNYGYTF
TRBV19,TRBJ1-2,NA,NA,TGTGCCAGTAGTATGGACAGTGGTAACTATGGCTACACCTTC,CASSMDSGNYGYTF
TRBV13,TRBJ1-1,TRBD1,NA,TGTGCCAGCAGCGAATACAGGGGGGAGAACACTGAAGCTTTCTTT,CASSEYRGENTEAFF